This T cell receptor (beta chain) derives from a study of CD8+ T cells in alopecia areata. Study-level information: Treated patients were scored for severity by percent of scalp affected.

This CDR3 is 16 amino acids long. The germline CDR1 and CDR2 sequences are SEHNR and FQNEAQ (reference sequence). The V and J ends lost 4 bases and 6 bases respectively, with 21 bases between them. RNA extraction was followed by reverse transcription into cDNA, which acted as the sequencing template. Profiled with immunoSEQ multiplex PCR; TCRdb holds only in-frame clones, not every one. The repertoire holds around 110,000 clones, 65% to 85% seen once, with 24% in the top ten. The treatment denotes: oral pan-JAK inhibitor, 5-10 mg twice daily. The sample in question was CD8+ T cells sorted from blood, obtained at week 24, from a patient treated with tofacitinib. This receptor was identified in a human donor with alopecia areata. V and J are TRBV7-9 and TRBJ1-2; D unclear. The DNA of the CDR3 is TGTGCCAGCAGCTCCTGGGTCCGGTCGTGGAATGATGGCTACACCTTC. Protein: CASSSWVRSWNDGYTF.